This TCR beta chain came from a study of shared clonotypes between healthy human individuals. The overall study: CD4 naive and memory got three plates each, CD8 naive two, CD8 memory one. Whole-study results and caveats: Researchers sampled only blood; tissue repertoires likely differ.

The V end was cut by 6 bases, the J end by 0 bases, with 12 bases between. The CDR3 sequence is 15 residues long. Germline CDR1 reads MNHNY; CDR2 reads SVGAGI (reference sequence). Assay used: immunoSEQ multiplex PCR; TCRdb lists only in-frame clones, some missing. The data show 550,000 to 800,000 clones, approximately 79% seen once. This clone showed up many times. Its antigen is not identified. Sequences were obtained from memory CD4+ T cells sorted from blood. The sample's subset: CD45RA-negative fraction. This clonotype was sampled from a woman aged 25-40 years in good health. The genes are TRBV6-6 and TRBJ1-5, with D perhaps matching TRBD1 (6 bases). The DNA of the CDR3 is TGTGCCAGCAGCCAGACAGGCTTTAGCAATCAGCCCCAGCATTTT. This translates into CASSQTGFSNQPQHF.